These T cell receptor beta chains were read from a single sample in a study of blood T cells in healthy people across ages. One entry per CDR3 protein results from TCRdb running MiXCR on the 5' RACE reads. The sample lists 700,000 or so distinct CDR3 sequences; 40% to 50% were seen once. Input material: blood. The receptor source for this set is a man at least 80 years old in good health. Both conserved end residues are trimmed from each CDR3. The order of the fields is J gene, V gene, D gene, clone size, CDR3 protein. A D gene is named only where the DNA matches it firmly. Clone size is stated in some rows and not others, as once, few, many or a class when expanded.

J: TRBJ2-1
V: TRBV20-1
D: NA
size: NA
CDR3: SARRNLYNEQF

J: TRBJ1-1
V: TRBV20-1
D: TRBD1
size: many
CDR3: SANDRGRMNTEAF

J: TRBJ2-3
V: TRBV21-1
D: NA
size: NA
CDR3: VSSLPDTQY

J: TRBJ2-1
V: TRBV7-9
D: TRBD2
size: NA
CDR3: ASSRPGLAAHEQF

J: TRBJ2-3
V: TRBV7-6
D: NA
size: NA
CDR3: ASSLASRADTQY

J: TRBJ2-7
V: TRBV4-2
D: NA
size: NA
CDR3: ASSQDLVMAYEQY

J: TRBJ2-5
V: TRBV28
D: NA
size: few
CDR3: ASGNLHEQETQY

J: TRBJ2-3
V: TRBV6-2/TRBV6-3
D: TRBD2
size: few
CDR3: ASSPRLAGASGTDTQY

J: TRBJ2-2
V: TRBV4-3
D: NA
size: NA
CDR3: ASSQEHRVGELF

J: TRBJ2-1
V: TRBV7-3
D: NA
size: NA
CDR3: ASSLWGTYNEQF

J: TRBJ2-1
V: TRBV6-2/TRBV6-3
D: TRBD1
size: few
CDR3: ASRAGQGGNEQF

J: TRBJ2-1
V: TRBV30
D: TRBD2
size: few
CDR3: AWSVQRGEQF

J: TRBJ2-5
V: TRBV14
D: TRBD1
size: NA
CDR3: ASSRTRTGQETQY

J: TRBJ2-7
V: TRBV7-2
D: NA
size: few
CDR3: ASSFGTASSYEQY

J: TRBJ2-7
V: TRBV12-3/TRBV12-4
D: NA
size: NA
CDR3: ASSPGRREQY

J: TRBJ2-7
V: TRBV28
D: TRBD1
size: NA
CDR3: AGSRTGLLGSYEQY

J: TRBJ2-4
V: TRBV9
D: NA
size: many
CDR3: ASTRGNIQY

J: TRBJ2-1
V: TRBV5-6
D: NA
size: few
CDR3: ASSTDLYNEQF

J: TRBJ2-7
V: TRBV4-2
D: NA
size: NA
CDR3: ASSQGRDNSYEQY

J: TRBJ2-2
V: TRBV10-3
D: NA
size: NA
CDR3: AINGVLNTGELF

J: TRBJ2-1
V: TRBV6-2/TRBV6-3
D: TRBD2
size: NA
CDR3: ASYYGGGSRNEQF

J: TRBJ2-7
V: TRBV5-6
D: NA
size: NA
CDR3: ASSGGGRMSEQY

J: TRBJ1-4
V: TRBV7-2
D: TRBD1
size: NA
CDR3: ASSLRTGEEKLF

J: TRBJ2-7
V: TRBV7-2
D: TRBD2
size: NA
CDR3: ASGLGVWETLY

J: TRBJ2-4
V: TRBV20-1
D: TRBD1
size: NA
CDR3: SANLRQGEDIQY

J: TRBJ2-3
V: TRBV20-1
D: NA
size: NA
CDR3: SASLQGATQY

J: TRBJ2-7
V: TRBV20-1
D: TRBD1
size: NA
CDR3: SARGRVDEQY

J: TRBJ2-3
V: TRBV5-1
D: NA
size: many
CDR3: ASRQDPGTDTQY

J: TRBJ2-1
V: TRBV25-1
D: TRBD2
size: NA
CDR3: ASSESTTSAPFPEQF

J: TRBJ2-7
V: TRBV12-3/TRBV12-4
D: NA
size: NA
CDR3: ASSLQGSAYEQY

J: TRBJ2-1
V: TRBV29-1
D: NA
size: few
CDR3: SGGVSSYNEQF

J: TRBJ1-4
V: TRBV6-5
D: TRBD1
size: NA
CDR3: ASRPGTGGRDEKLF

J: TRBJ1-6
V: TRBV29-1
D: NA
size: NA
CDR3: SVQGDNSPLH

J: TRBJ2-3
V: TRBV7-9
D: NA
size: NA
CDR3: ASNPQRFSDTQY